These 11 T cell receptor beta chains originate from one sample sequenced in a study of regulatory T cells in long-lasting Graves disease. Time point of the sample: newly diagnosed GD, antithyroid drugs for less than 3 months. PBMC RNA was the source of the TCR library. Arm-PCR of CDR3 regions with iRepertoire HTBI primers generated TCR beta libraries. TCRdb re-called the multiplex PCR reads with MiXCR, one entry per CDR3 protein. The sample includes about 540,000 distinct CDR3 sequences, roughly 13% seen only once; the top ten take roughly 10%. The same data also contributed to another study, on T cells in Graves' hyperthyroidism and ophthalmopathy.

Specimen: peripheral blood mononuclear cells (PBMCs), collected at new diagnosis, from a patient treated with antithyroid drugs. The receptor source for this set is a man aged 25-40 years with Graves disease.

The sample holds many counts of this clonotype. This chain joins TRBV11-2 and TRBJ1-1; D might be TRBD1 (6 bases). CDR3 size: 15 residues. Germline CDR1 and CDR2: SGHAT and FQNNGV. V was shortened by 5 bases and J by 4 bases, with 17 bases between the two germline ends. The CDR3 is CASSPTQTGLTEAFF. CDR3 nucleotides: TGTGCCAGCAGCCCAACTCAGACAGGCCTCACTGAAGCTTTCTTT.

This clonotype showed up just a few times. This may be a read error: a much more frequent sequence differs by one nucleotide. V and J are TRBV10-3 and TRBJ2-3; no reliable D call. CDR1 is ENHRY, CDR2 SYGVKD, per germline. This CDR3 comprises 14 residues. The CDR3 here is CAISVAESTDTQCF. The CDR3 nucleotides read TGTGCCATCAGTGTTGCGGAGTCCACAGATACGCAGTGTTTT.

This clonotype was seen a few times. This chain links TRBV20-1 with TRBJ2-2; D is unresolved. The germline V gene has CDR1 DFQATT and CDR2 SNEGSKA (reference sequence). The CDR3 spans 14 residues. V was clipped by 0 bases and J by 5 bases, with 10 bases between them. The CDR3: CSARDPSWTGELFF. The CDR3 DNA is TGCAGTGCTAGAGACCCCTCCTGGACCGGGGAGCTGTTTTTT.

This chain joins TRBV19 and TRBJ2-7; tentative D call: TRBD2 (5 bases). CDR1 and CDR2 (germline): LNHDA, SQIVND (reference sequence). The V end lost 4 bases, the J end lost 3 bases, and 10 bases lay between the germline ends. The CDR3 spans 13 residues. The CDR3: CASSKDGDYEQYF. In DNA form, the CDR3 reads TGTGCCAGTAGTAAGGACGGGGACTACGAGCAGTACTTC.

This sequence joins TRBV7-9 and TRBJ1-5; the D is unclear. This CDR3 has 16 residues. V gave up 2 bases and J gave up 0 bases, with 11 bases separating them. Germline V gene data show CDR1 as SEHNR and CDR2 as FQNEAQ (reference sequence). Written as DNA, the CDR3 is TGTGCCAGCAGCTTATCTACTGGGATTAGCAATCAGCCCCAGCATTTT. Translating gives CASSLSTGISNQPQHF.

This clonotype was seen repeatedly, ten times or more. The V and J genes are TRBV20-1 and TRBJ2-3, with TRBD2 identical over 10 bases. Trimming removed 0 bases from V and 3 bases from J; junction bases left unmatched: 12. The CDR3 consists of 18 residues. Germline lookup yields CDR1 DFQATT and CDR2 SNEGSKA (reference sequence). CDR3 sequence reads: CSARERSGRQGETDTQYF. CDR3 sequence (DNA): TGCAGTGCTAGAGAACGTAGCGGGAGGCAGGGGGAAACAGATACGCAGTATTTT.

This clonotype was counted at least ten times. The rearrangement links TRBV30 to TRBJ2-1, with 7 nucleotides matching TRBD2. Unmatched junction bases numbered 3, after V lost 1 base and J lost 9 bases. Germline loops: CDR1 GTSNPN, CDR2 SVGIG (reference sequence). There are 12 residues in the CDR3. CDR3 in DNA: TGTGCCTGGAGTGAAACTAGCGCTGAGCAGTTCTTC. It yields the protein CAWSETSAEQFF.

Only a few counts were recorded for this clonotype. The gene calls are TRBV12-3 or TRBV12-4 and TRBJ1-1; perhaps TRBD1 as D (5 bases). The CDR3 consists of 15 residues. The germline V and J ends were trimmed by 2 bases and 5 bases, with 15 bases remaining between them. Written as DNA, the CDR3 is TGTGCCAGCAGTTTAATGCAGGGTTGGGTGACTGAAGCTTTCTTT. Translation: CASSLMQGWVTEAFF.

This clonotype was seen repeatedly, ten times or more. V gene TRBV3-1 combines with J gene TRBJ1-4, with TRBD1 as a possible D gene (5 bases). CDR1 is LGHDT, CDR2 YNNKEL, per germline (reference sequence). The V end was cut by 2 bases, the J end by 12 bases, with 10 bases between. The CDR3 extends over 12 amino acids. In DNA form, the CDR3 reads TGTGCCAGCAGCCAAAGCACGGGGGAACTGTTTTTT. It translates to CASSQSTGELFF.

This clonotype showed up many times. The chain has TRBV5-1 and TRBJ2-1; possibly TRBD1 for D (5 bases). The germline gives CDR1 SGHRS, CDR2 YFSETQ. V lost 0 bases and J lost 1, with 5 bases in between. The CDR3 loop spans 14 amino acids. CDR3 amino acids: CASSLEGSYNEQFF. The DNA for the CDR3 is TGCGCCAGCAGCTTGGAGGGGTCCTACAATGAGCAGTTCTTC. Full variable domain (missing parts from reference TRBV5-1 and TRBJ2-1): KAGVTQTPRYLIKTRGQQVTLSCSPISGHRSVSWYQQTPGQGLQFLFEYFSETQRNKGNFPGRFSGRQFSNSRSEMNVSTLELGDSALYLCASSLEGSYNEQFFGPGTRLTVL.

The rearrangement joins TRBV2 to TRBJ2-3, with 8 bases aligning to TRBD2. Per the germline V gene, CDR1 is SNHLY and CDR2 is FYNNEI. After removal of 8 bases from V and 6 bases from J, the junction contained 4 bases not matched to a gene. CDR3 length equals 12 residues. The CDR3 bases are TGTGCCAGCTATAGCGGGACGGATACGCAGTATTTT. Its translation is CASYSGTDTQYF.